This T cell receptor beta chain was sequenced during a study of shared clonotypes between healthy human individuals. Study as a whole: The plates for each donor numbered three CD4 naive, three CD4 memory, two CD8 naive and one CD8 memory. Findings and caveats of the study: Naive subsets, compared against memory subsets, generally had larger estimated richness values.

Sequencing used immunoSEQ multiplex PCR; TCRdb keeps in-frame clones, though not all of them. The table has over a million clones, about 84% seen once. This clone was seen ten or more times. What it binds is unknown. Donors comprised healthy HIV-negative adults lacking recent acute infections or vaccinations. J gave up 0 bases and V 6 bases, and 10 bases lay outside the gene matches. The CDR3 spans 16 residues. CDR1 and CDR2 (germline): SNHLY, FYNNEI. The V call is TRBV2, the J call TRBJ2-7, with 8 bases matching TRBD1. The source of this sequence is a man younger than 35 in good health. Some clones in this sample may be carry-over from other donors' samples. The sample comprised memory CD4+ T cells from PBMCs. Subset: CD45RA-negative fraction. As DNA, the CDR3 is TGTGCCAGCAGCGACATAGGACAGGGCACCTCCTACGAGCAGTACTTC. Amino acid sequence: CASSDIGQGTSYEQYF.